Presented here are 19 T cell receptor beta chains from one specimen sequenced in a study of OX40 agonist ivuxolimab in advanced cancers. The repertoire was sequenced with immunoSEQ multiplex PCR; TCRdb's copy has only in-frame clones and lacks some. The sample lists roughly 71,000 clones; roughly nine tenths were seen once. The specimen comprised CD4+ or CD8+ T cells sorted from blood, sampled in a trial of the OX40 agonist ivuxolimab. Source of these receptors: an adult with an advanced solid tumor such as melanoma, head and neck, liver or kidney cancer.

This chain connects TRBV30 to TRBJ1-2, with D tentatively TRBD1 (5 bases). The CDR3 consists of 14 residues. Germline assignment: CDR1 GTSNPN and CDR2 SVGIG (reference sequence). Trimming left V 0 bases short and J 4 bases short, with 12 bases between. CDR3 nucleotide sequence: TGTGCCTGGAGTGTAGAGCCGCAGGGCTATGGCTACACCTTC. Its translation is CAWSVEPQGYGYTF.

The chain employs TRBV27 and TRBJ1-5; possibly TRBD1 for D (6 bases). Germline values: CDR1 MNHEY, CDR2 SMNVEV (reference sequence). The CDR3 covers 15 residues. With 2 bases removed from V and 0 bases from J, the gap between germline ends came to 8 bases. CDR3 loop: CASSLGRGSNQPQHF. For the CDR3, the DNA is TGTGCCAGCAGTTTAGGCAGGGGTAGCAATCAGCCCCAGCATTTT.

This clone was counted a single time. This chain links TRBV14 with TRBJ2-3; D gene unclear. Between the trimmed V and J ends, which lost 4 bases and 4 bases, there was a span of 21 bases. The CDR3 totals 17 residues. CDR1 and CDR2 from the germline V gene are SGHDN and FVKESK. Here the CDR3 DNA reads TGTGCCAGCAGCCCCCCTGGAACGGGCGGAGAGGCAGATACGCAGTATTTT. Protein: CASSPPGTGGEADTQYF. The entire variable domain, with the rest obtained from reference TRBV14 and TRBJ2-3, is as follows: EAGVTQFPSHSVIEKGQTVTLRCDPISGHDNLYWYRRVMGKEIKFLLHFVKESKQDESGMPNNRFLAERTGGTYSTLKVQPAELEDSGVYFCASSPPGTGGEADTQYFGPGTRLTVL.

This chain links TRBV11-2 with TRBJ2-7; D perhaps matches TRBD1 (6 bases). With 2 bases removed from V and 3 bases from J, the gap between germline ends came to 8 bases. CDR1 and CDR2 (germline): SGHAT, FQNNGV. The CDR3 extends over 13 amino acids. This chain's CDR3 is CASSLIRGYEQYF. CDR3 DNA: TGTGCCAGCAGCTTAATCAGGGGCTACGAGCAGTACTTC.

The V and J genes are TRBV7-3 and TRBJ2-1; TRBD2 aligns across 8 bases. The J segment lost 6 bases and the V segment lost 0 bases, leaving 4 bases of the junction unmatched. The germline gives CDR1 SGHTA, CDR2 FQGTGA. The length of the CDR3 is 15 residues. The CDR3 nucleotides are TGTGCCAGCAGCTTAACAGGCGGGAGGTCCAATGAGCAGTTCTTC. Translated, it gives CASSLTGGRSNEQFF.

The chain uses TRBV5-1 and TRBJ2-7; D not resolved. Germline lookup yields CDR1 SGHRS and CDR2 YFSETQ. This CDR3 spans 14 amino acids. Between the trimmed V and J ends, which lost 0 bases and 2 bases, there was a span of 9 bases. The CDR3 region is CASSLVSQAYEQYF. The CDR3 nucleotides read TGCGCCAGCAGCTTGGTCAGCCAAGCCTACGAGCAGTACTTC.

The CDR3 here is CASSESTQPQHF. The CDR3 nucleotides are TGCGCCAGCAGTGAGTCGACTCAGCCCCAGCATTTT. V usage is TRBV10-2 and J usage is TRBJ1-5, with D unclear. The CDR3 has 12 amino acids. Trimming stripped 0 bases from V and 6 bases from J, with 3 bases between. Germline V gene lookup returns CDR1 WSHSY and CDR2 SAAADI.

V usage is TRBV6-5 and J usage is TRBJ2-7; TRBD2 aligns across 10 bases. Germline CDR1 and CDR2: MNHEY and SVGAGI. This CDR3 has 15 residues. V was pared by 2 bases and J by 4 bases, with 5 bases of the junction left unmatched. The CDR3 here is CASSYELAGEYEQYF. DNA for the CDR3: TGTGCCAGCAGTTACGAGCTAGCGGGAGAATACGAGCAGTACTTC.

The chain uses TRBV7-8 and TRBJ2-1; D not certain. With 2 bases removed from V and 0 bases from J, the gap between germline ends came to 11 bases. This CDR3 comprises 16 residues. CDR1 and CDR2 from the germline V gene are SGHVS and FQNEAQ. The CDR3 region has the DNA TGTGCCAGCAGCTTATCGACCTTAAACTCCTACAATGAGCAGTTCTTC. It yields the protein CASSLSTLNSYNEQFF. Full variable domain (remainder filled in from reference TRBV7-8 and TRBJ2-1): GAGVSQSPRYKVAKRGQDVALRCDPISGHVSLFWYQQALGQGPEFLTYFQNEAQLDKSGLPSDRFFAERPEGSVSTLKIQRTQQEDSAVYLCASSLSTLNSYNEQFFGPGTRLTVL.

This clone has at least ten counts. The chain recombines TRBV9 with TRBJ2-5; TRBD1 matches 10 bases. Germline lookup yields CDR1 SGDLS and CDR2 YYNGEE. The J segment lost 5 bases and the V segment lost 4 bases, leaving 11 bases of the junction unmatched. The CDR3 is 16 residues long. CDR3 in DNA: TGTGCCAGCAGCACAGGACGACAGGGGGCTCAGGAGACCCAGTACTTC. Encoded protein: CASSTGRQGAQETQYF.

The chain is built from TRBV7-2 and TRBJ2-3, with D uncertain. Trimming left V 4 bases short and J 3 bases short, with 2 bases between. CDR3 length equals 11 residues. The germline gives CDR1 SGHTA, CDR2 FQGNSA. The CDR3 spells CASSSTDTQYF. The DNA for the CDR3 is TGTGCCAGCAGCTCGACAGATACGCAGTATTTT.

The count of this clone is one. This rearrangement joins TRBV13 to TRBJ1-1; TRBD1 matches at 7 bases. The CDR3 is 14 residues long. V shed 6 bases, J shed 6 bases, and the junction held 10 bases outside the gene matches. Germline loops: CDR1 PRHDT, CDR2 FYEKMQ (reference sequence). The CDR3 coding sequence is TGTGCCAGCAGACCCACAGACAGGGACTCTGAAGCTTTCTTT. Protein sequence: CASRPTDRDSEAFF.

In its sample, this clone was seen once. This sequence joins TRBV7-6 and TRBJ1-5; TRBD1 might be the D (6 bases). The CDR3 covers 15 residues. The V gene's germline CDR1 is SGHVS and CDR2 FNYEAQ. Deletions cut 4 bases from V and 5 bases from J, with 15 bases between. The CDR3 DNA sequence: TGTGCCAGCAGCTCTAAAATGGGGGCGTATCAGCCCCAGCATTTT. Translation gives CASSSKMGAYQPQHF.

The chain employs TRBV6-5 and TRBJ1-1; D is possibly TRBD1 (6 bases). The CDR3 is made up of 13 amino acids. V gave up 8 bases and J gave up 5 bases, with 15 bases separating them. CDR1 is MNHEY, CDR2 SVGAGI, per germline. The CDR3: CASGYSRGTEAFF. The CDR3 DNA is TGTGCCAGCGGCTACTCCAGGGGAACTGAAGCTTTCTTT.

The chain recombines TRBV6-4 with TRBJ2-1, with 8 bases lining up with TRBD2. There are 14 residues in the CDR3. V lost 5 bases to trimming and J lost 11 bases; unmatched junction nucleotides: 11. Looked up from germline, CDR1 is MRHNA and CDR2 is SNTAGT. CDR3 nucleotide sequence: TGTGCCAGCAGTCCTATACCAGCGGGAGAGAAGCAGTTCTTC. The encoded protein is CASSPIPAGEKQFF.

The chain employs TRBV6-5 and TRBJ2-7; 7 bases map to TRBD2. The CDR3 totals 15 residues. Germline-derived CDR1 and CDR2 are MNHEY and SVGAGI. After removal of 1 base from V and 7 bases from J, the junction contained 10 bases not matched to a gene. The CDR3 DNA is TGTGCCAGCAGTTACTTCCTAGCGGACTCCTTGGAGCAGTACTTC. The encoded protein is CASSYFLADSLEQYF.

This chain joins TRBV25-1 and TRBJ2-5; D not certain. The CDR3 spans 12 residues. Germline V lookup: CDR1 MGHDK, CDR2 SYGVNS. Trimming took off 3 bases at V and 2 bases at J, with 4 bases between the two ends. CDR3 in amino acids: CASSDRQETQYF. In DNA form, the CDR3 reads TGTGCCAGCAGTGATCGTCAAGAGACCCAGTACTTC.

This clone is a singleton in its sample. The chain employs TRBV5-1 and TRBJ2-7; TRBD2 aligns across 11 bases. V dropped 4 bases and J dropped 6; count of bases not matched to a gene: 9. Germline V gene lookup returns CDR1 SGHRS and CDR2 YFSETQ. The CDR3 spans 15 residues. CDR3 DNA: TGCGCCAGCAGCCCCCATAGCGGGAGGGTCCTCGAGCAGTACTTC. Amino acid sequence: CASSPHSGRVLEQYF.

This clone was picked up one time. This sequence joins TRBV10-3 and TRBJ2-1; 13 bases map to TRBD2. The CDR3 is 16 residues long. CDR1 is ENHRY, CDR2 SYGVKD, per germline. V lost 2 bases to trimming and J lost 12 bases; unmatched junction nucleotides: 10. The CDR3 nucleotides read TGTGCCATCAGTGAGGCCAGGACTAGCGGGAGAAGGAGGCAGTTCTTC. Translation: CAISEARTSGRRRQFF.